Here is one T cell receptor beta chain with its context. Its antigen remains unidentified. This sample is drawn from a study of shared clonotypes between healthy human individuals. Study results and limitations: Between four donors, naive CD4 clonotypes were shared at a level of about 5.3%.

With V trimmed by 3 bases and J by 0 bases, 7 bases remained unmatched. Germline CDR1 LNHDA, CDR2 SQIVND (reference sequence). The CDR3 is 16 amino acids. TCRdb's copy holds only in-frame clones and misses some; the assay was immunoSEQ multiplex PCR. Of some 2,000,000 clones in the sample, nearly 97% were seen once. Every one of the donors was a Caucasian adult that lived in Nashville, Tennessee. CD4+ cells underwent separation, giving CD45RA+ naive and CD45RA-negative memory subsets. This receptor was taken from a man aged 18 to 30 in good health. The sequenced sample consisted of naive CD4+ T cells sorted from blood. Regarding subset: CD45RA+ positively selected. This chain links TRBV19 with TRBJ1-2; 7 bases line up with TRBD1. The CDR3 DNA reads TGTGCCAGTAGTATGGCCCGACAGGGATCTAACTATGGCTACACCTTC. Its protein product is CASSMARQGSNYGYTF.